This is a list of T cell receptor beta chains from one sample in a study of memory CD4+ T cells and cytomegalovirus serostatus. Assay used: immunoSEQ multiplex PCR; TCRdb lists only in-frame clones, some missing. Here the sample spans 50,000 to 75,000 clones, around four fifths being singletons. The sequenced material came from memory CD4+ T cells from blood. All receptors come from an adult in good health and CMV-seronegative. CDR3s include the opening cysteine and the closing phenylalanine or tryptophan. The order of the fields is V gene, CDR3 protein.

v_call: TRBV25-1
cdr3_aa: CASSEERAYGYTF

v_call: TRBV6-5
cdr3_aa: CASSSRKTRPYGYTF

v_call: TRBV13
cdr3_aa: CASSLGGFVGTEAFF

v_call: TRBV2
cdr3_aa: CASRRGFSGANVLTF

v_call: TRBV5-4
cdr3_aa: CASSRGARDEKLFF

v_call: TRBV11-2
cdr3_aa: CASSFAGLGLFF

v_call: TRBV5-5
cdr3_aa: CASRDQLGQPQETQYF

v_call: TRBV19
cdr3_aa: CATTTGVATNEKLFF

v_call: TRBV7-3
cdr3_aa: CASSTTSDETQYF

v_call: TRBV7-8
cdr3_aa: CASSPLLGEDTQYF

v_call: TRBV4-1
cdr3_aa: CASSQERRQPDTEAFF

v_call: TRBV28
cdr3_aa: CASNPGTHTDTQYF

v_call: TRBV5-1
cdr3_aa: CASSFSYEQYF

v_call: TRBV6-1
cdr3_aa: CASSEAAETSNTF

v_call: TRBV7-9
cdr3_aa: CASRLTGGYEKLFF

v_call: TRBV11-2
cdr3_aa: CASSHNYEQYF

v_call: TRBV6-1
cdr3_aa: CASSPRRDSTEAFF

v_call: TRBV5-1
cdr3_aa: CASSLARIESDTQYF

v_call: TRBV28
cdr3_aa: CATHKRPYEQYF

v_call: TRBV29-1
cdr3_aa: CSVEGAGRGKAFF

v_call: TRBV29-1
cdr3_aa: CSASLQTDGYTF

v_call: TRBV7-9
cdr3_aa: CASSQTPGLVPLNEQFF

v_call: TRBV10-3
cdr3_aa: CAISAGRSNYGYTF

v_call: TRBV6-1
cdr3_aa: CASMEGQSGNTIYF

v_call: TRBV9
cdr3_aa: CASSKTAGTSGEQYF

v_call: TRBV28
cdr3_aa: CASSLPGTRSYEQYF

v_call: TRBV5-6
cdr3_aa: CASSSIQGSTEAFF

v_call: TRBV19
cdr3_aa: CASSMTWRDSGNTIYF

v_call: TRBV5-6
cdr3_aa: CASSLAGYNTEAFF

v_call: TRBV4-2
cdr3_aa: CASSEGRLGSSDTQYF

v_call: TRBV7-9
cdr3_aa: CASSLRVASTDTQYF

v_call: TRBV6-5
cdr3_aa: CASSYSLGGGYEQYF

v_call: TRBV21-1
cdr3_aa: CLPSGSYNEQFF

v_call: TRBV4-1
cdr3_aa: CASSQDGSLNYGYTF

v_call: TRBV7-7
cdr3_aa: CASSPFKTTLGTQYF

v_call: TRBV5-5
cdr3_aa: CASSSGQGLAKNIQYF

v_call: TRBV7-9
cdr3_aa: CASSLLGDRDTEAFF

v_call: TRBV6-4
cdr3_aa: CASSDSDNTEAFF

v_call: TRBV2
cdr3_aa: CASSEERRYGELFF

v_call: TRBV6-5
cdr3_aa: CASSSGSGETQYF

v_call: TRBV5-1
cdr3_aa: CASSPERGRPNEQFF

v_call: TRBV18
cdr3_aa: CASSPQNEGNTIYF

v_call: TRBV6-5
cdr3_aa: CASFKRTYTEAFF

v_call: TRBV20-1
cdr3_aa: CSASPRSEQFF

v_call: TRBV18
cdr3_aa: CASSTALQGYEQYF

v_call: TRBV6-1
cdr3_aa: CASSDTTVGPQHF

v_call: TRBV19
cdr3_aa: CATSGRGSNQPQHF

v_call: TRBV6-6
cdr3_aa: CASSTTGVPYGYTF

v_call: TRBV5-4
cdr3_aa: CASSLGGDRLFHF

v_call: TRBV2
cdr3_aa: CASSTDGNTEAFF

v_call: TRBV19
cdr3_aa: CASISPGLANPVLTF

v_call: TRBV2
cdr3_aa: CASSVVSGNTGELFF

v_call: TRBV6-5
cdr3_aa: CASSYSGSNSAQYF

v_call: TRBV10-3
cdr3_aa: CAISARQGADEQYF

v_call: TRBV12-5
cdr3_aa: CASGLPSGSPRETQYF